This T cell receptor beta chain is drawn from a study of cytomegalovirus exposure and HLA in healthy donors. Study conclusions and caveats: There were a few CMV-associated chains whose specificity for CMV antigens was confirmed in vitro. Listed as cytomegalovirus-associated were about 160 TCR beta chains. Later on, an analysis found that several of the most significant clusters appeared to be linked to common viral pathogens, which included parvovirus B19. Near-uniform donor sequencing depth was presumed by presence/absence analyses.

Both 60 Vbeta primers and 13 Jbeta primers went into the PCR. The table came from immunoSEQ multiplex PCR; TCRdb's copy has only in-frame clones and leaves some out. Of around 98,000 clones listed, roughly 76% are singletons. A remark on this clone: What it binds is unknown.

Germline V lookup: CDR1 MDHEN, CDR2 SYDVKM. The trim removed 5 bases at V and 6 bases at J, leaving 8 bases unmatched. The CDR3 sequence is 14 residues long. This receptor was obtained from a man aged 45-60 years in good health and CMV-seronegative. Sequences were obtained from PBMCs. The J gene is TRBJ1-2, the V gene TRBV28, with 8 bases aligning to TRBD1. The CDR3 DNA sequence: TGTGCCAGCAGTCCCCCGCCAGGGGGCCATGGCTACACCTTC. This encodes CASSPPPGGHGYTF.